A selection of T cell receptor beta chains follows, all from one sample in a study of T cell clonotyping in hematopoietic cell transplantation. The table came from immunoSEQ multiplex PCR; TCRdb's copy has only in-frame clones and leaves some out. The sample has 15,000 to 20,000 clones, about 82% seen once. This specimen consisted of peripheral blood mononuclear cells, obtained before stem cell transplant. The receptors shown here come from a man aged 50 or older with acute myeloid leukemia. Some clones in this sample may be carry-over from other donors' samples. Both conserved end residues are part of each CDR3. A D gene is named only where the DNA matches it firmly. Expanded clones get a size class; other rows say once, few or many, or leave the size out.

abundance | j_gene | d_gene | v_gene | CDR3nt | CDR3aa
NA | TRBJ1-4 | NA | TRBV6-6 | TGTGCCAGCAGTTACAGGCGGACACTTGAAAAACTGTTTTTT | CASSYRRTLEKLFF
NA | TRBJ2-3 | NA | TRBV7-8 | TGTGCCAGCAGCCCGAACACCGGAACAGATACGCAGTATTTT | CASSPNTGTDTQYF
NA | TRBJ2-7 | NA | TRBV7-7 | TGTGCCAGCAGCCAGGGACGGACCTACGAGCAGTACTTC | CASSQGRTYEQYF
few | TRBJ2-7 | NA | TRBV11-2 | TGTGCCAGCAGCTTAGATTGGGTAGGGCAGGGCTACGAGCAGTACTTC | CASSLDWVGQGYEQYF
NA | TRBJ2-7 | NA | TRBV13 | TGTGCCAGCAGCTTAGAGGGGCGGGACAGAAACTCCTACGAGCAGTACTTC | CASSLEGRDRNSYEQYF
once | TRBJ1-2 | TRBD1 | TRBV6-5 | TGTGCCAGCAGCCCGGGACAGAACTATGGCTACACCTTC | CASSPGQNYGYTF
NA | TRBJ2-3 | TRBD1 | TRBV7-2 | TGTGCCAGCAGCCCGGACAGGGTTAGCACAGATACGCAGTATTTT | CASSPDRVSTDTQYF
NA | TRBJ1-2 | TRBD1 | TRBV4-3 | TGCGCCAGCAGCCAGGCTCCGGGACAGGGTTCTGGCTACACCTTC | CASSQAPGQGSGYTF
NA | TRBJ2-7 | TRBD1 | TRBV30 | TGTGCCTGGAGTGTCTCGCCGGTTGGGACAGGGTTCTCCTACGAGCAGTACTTC | CAWSVSPVGTGFSYEQYF
NA | TRBJ2-2 | NA | TRBV30 | TGTGCCTGGAGGGGCACCGGGGAGCTGTTTTTT | CAWRGTGELFF
NA | TRBJ2-7 | TRBD1 | TRBV11-2 | TGTGCCAGCAGCTTATCCGGGACAGGGTCCTACGAGCAGTACTTC | CASSLSGTGSYEQYF
few | TRBJ1-4 | TRBD1 | TRBV25-1 | TGTGCCAGCAGTGGCGGACAGGGCTTCGAAAAACTGTTTTTT | CASSGGQGFEKLFF
once | TRBJ2-3 | TRBD2 | TRBV7-9 | TGTGCCAGCAGCTTGGGGGAGGGCGGTGTCACAGATACGCAGTATTTT | CASSLGEGGVTDTQYF
NA | TRBJ2-2 | NA | TRBV30 | TGTGCCTGGAGCAGGGGGGGGCTAGTGGGCACCGGGGAGCTGTTTTTT | CAWSRGGLVGTGELFF
once | TRBJ1-3 | TRBD1 | TRBV10-3 | TGTGCCATCAGTGAGCCGACAGGGACCGGAAACACCATATATTTT | CAISEPTGTGNTIYF
NA | TRBJ2-7 | TRBD1 | TRBV11-2 | TGTGCCAGCAGCTCGGGGACAGGCGTCTACGAGCAGTACTTC | CASSSGTGVYEQYF
NA | TRBJ1-1 | NA | TRBV6-5 | TGTGCCAGCAGTTACTCGAATTACGGGATAGGTGAAGCTTTCTTT | CASSYSNYGIGEAFF
NA | TRBJ2-3 | NA | TRBV4-3 | TGCGCCAGCAGCCCTACCGCAGGGAAGGCAGATACGCAGTATTTT | CASSPTAGKADTQYF
once | TRBJ1-6 | NA | TRBV9 | TGTGCCAGCAGCGTCGGCCTAGGGGGTTCACCCCTCCACTTT | CASSVGLGGSPLHF
NA | TRBJ2-7 | NA | TRBV9 | TGTGCCAGCAGCCTTTCTCCTGCAAGGGACGAGCAGTACTTC | CASSLSPARDEQYF
NA | TRBJ2-3 | NA | TRBV5-1 | TGCGCCAGCAGCTTGACTCCTGGTACGCAGTATTTT | CASSLTPGTQYF
NA | TRBJ1-1 | NA | TRBV2 | TGTGCCAGCAGTTCTGCAGGGGAGACTGAAGCTTTCTTT | CASSSAGETEAFF
once | TRBJ1-2 | NA | TRBV4-2 | TGTGCCAGCAGCCAAAGGTCAGGGCCCAGCTATGGCTACACCTTC | CASSQRSGPSYGYTF
NA | TRBJ2-7 | TRBD1 | TRBV5-4 | TGTGCCAGCAGCCTCGGCCGGACAGGGATCTACGAGCAGTACTTC | CASSLGRTGIYEQYF
NA | TRBJ2-5 | TRBD2 | TRBV9 | TGTGCCAGCAGCGTTAGCGGGGGGGAACAAGAGACCCAGTACTTC | CASSVSGGEQETQYF
few | TRBJ2-2 | NA | TRBV6-6 | TGTGCCACAGGTTGGGGGCGGAACACCGGGGAGCTGTTTTTT | CATGWGRNTGELFF
NA | TRBJ2-1 | TRBD1 | TRBV23-1 | TGCGCCAGCAGTCAATCGAGGGGACAGGGAGACAATGAGCAGTTCTTC | CASSQSRGQGDNEQFF
NA | TRBJ1-2 | NA | TRBV7-9 | TGTGCCAGCAGCTTAACCCAGGGGCCGACCCTCTATGGCTACACCTTC | CASSLTQGPTLYGYTF
NA | TRBJ2-7 | TRBD1 | TRBV6-6 | TGTGCCAGCAGCCCCGACAGGGGGTACGAGCAGTACTTC | CASSPDRGYEQYF
NA | TRBJ1-2 | NA | TRBV2 | TGTGCCAGCAGTGAATGGACGGCCGTGGGTGGCTACACCTTC | CASSEWTAVGGYTF
NA | TRBJ2-7 | NA | TRBV15 | TGTGCCACCAGCACAGGGGTCGGCTACGAGCAGTACTTC | CATSTGVGYEQYF
NA | TRBJ2-1 | TRBD1 | TRBV9 | TGTGCCAGCAGCGCCCGGGACAGGGCCTACAATGAGCAGTTCTTC | CASSARDRAYNEQFF
once | TRBJ2-2 | NA | TRBV10-1 | TGCGCCAGCAGGGGAGGTACCGCCGGGGAGCTGTTTTTT | CASRGGTAGELFF
NA | TRBJ1-4 | NA | TRBV19 | TGTGCCAGTAGTATGTTCGGGTTCACTAATGAAAAACTGTTTTTT | CASSMFGFTNEKLFF
few | TRBJ2-7 | NA | TRBV7-2 | TGTGCCAGCAGCTCCTTTCCCTACGAGCAGTACTTC | CASSSFPYEQYF
few | TRBJ1-1 | NA | TRBV27 | TGTGCCAGCAGGCCAACAGGGCAGAACACTGAAGCTTTCTTT | CASRPTGQNTEAFF
NA | TRBJ2-4 | TRBD1 | TRBV30 | TGTGCCTGGAGTGTCGAAGGGGGCAACATTCAGTACTTC | CAWSVEGGNIQYF
NA | TRBJ2-7 | TRBD2 | TRBV5-8 | TGTGCCAGCAGCACCCGGGAGCGGGGTTCCTACGAGCAGTACTTC | CASSTRERGSYEQYF
NA | TRBJ2-5 | NA | TRBV7-3 | TGTGCCAGCAGCCGTACGGGATTAGAGACCCAGTACTTC | CASSRTGLETQYF
NA | TRBJ1-1 | NA | TRBV5-7 | TGTGCCAGCAGCTTGGGGGGGCCCACTGAAGCTTTCTTT | CASSLGGPTEAFF
NA | TRBJ2-3 | TRBD2 | TRBV19 | TGTGCCAGTAGTCCCCTCTCGGGGGGAAGGAATACGCAGTATTTT | CASSPLSGGRNTQYF
NA | TRBJ2-1 | NA | TRBV4-1 | TGCGCCAGCAGCCCAAGAGGGGGGGGGTATGAGCAGTTCTTC | CASSPRGGGYEQFF
NA | TRBJ1-2 | NA | TRBV27 | TGTGCCAGCAGTTTAGACCAGGCCTATGGCTACACCTTC | CASSLDQAYGYTF
NA | TRBJ2-7 | TRBD1 | TRBV5-1 | TGCGCCAGCAGCGTGGATGCAGGGGGTTCGTCCTACGAGCAGTACTTC | CASSVDAGGSSYEQYF
NA | TRBJ2-5 | NA | TRBV5-1 | TGCGCCAGCAGGGCGCAAGGGTCGGTTCAAGAGACCCAGTACTTC | CASRAQGSVQETQYF
NA | TRBJ2-7 | NA | TRBV28 | TGTGCCAGCAGTTTACCCCCAGGGAACTACGAGCAGTACTTC | CASSLPPGNYEQYF
NA | TRBJ1-1 | NA | TRBV10-3 | TGTGCCATCAGTGAGTCGTTCGTGGGGGGGGGCACTGAAGCTTTCTTT | CAISESFVGGGTEAFF
NA | TRBJ2-3 | NA | TRBV2 | TGTGCCAGCAGTGAAAGCACAGAAGGGTACACAGATACGCAGTATTTT | CASSESTEGYTDTQYF
NA | TRBJ1-3 | NA | TRBV7-2 | TGTGCCAGCACCCCCTATGCCGGAAACACCATATATTTT | CASTPYAGNTIYF
NA | TRBJ2-2 | TRBD2 | TRBV5-1 | TGCGCCACCAAACCTAGCGGGGGGAACACCGGGGAGCTGTTTTTT | CATKPSGGNTGELFF
NA | TRBJ1-4 | NA | TRBV5-1 | TGCGCCAGCAGCCCCGGCCGGGGGGAGGGGGAAAAACTGTTTTTT | CASSPGRGEGEKLFF
few | TRBJ2-5 | TRBD1 | TRBV13 | TGTGCCAGCAGCAATTCCCGGACAGGCCAAGAGACCCAGTACTTC | CASSNSRTGQETQYF
NA | TRBJ2-1 | NA | TRBV2 | TGTGCCAGCAGTGAGTCCAGGACGAACTCGGGCTACAATGAGCAGTTCTTC | CASSESRTNSGYNEQFF